Sequencing of this T cell receptor (beta chain) was carried out in a study of beta chain features in type 1 diabetes. It was one heparinised blood draw, averaging approximately 100 mL, that each donor gave. The study reverse transcribed the entire isolated RNA, so it sequenced expressed TCRB transcripts. Using immunoSEQ multiplex PCR, the repertoire was profiled, and TCRdb retains in-frame clones only, with some absent. The sample holds about 350,000 clones, around a fifth seen once. Germline lookup yields CDR1 SQVTM and CDR2 ANQGSEA. The length of the CDR3 is 10 residues. This clone was seen a few times. At one end the junction does not follow the germline gene, possibly because of a read error.

The receptor was derived from a woman younger than 35 in good health. This chain joins TRBV29-1 and TRBJ1-2, with a tentative D call TRBD1 (6 bases). The sample was naive CD4+ T cells from blood. This chain's CDR3 is CSVEEGPGAF. DNA of the CDR3: TGCAGCGTTGAAGAAGGGCCAGGGGCCTTC.